The 7 T cell receptor beta chains in this list originate from one sample, sequenced in a study of CD8+ T cells in alopecia areata. Reverse transcribed after extraction, RNA yielded cDNA as the sequencing template. Some clones are missing from TCRdb's copy, which holds only in-frame ones; the method was immunoSEQ multiplex PCR. The sample records 150,000 to 200,000 clones, about 60% being singletons. Treatment given: oral pan-JAK inhibitor, 5-10 mg twice daily. Here the sequenced sample was CD4+ T cells sorted from blood, taken at week 24, from a patient treated with tofacitinib. The receptors were gathered from a human donor with alopecia areata.

The chain joins TRBV7-2 to TRBJ1-1, with D uncertain. Germline V gene sequence: CDR1 SGHTA, CDR2 FQGNSA. The CDR3 has 14 amino acids. V was trimmed by 5 bases and J by 1 base, leaving 11 bases between them. The CDR3 bases are TGTGCCAGCAGCGCCCAGACTGCGAACACTGAAGCTTTCTTT. Translation: CASSAQTANTEAFF.

The J gene is TRBJ1-5, the V gene TRBV28; TRBD1 might be the D (6 bases). CDR1 MDHEN and CDR2 SYDVKM come from the germline V gene. The CDR3 has 18 residues. V was shortened by 6 bases and J by 0 bases, with 21 bases between the two germline ends. The DNA for the CDR3 is TGTGCCAGCAGCCGACTTTCTGGGGGCGGGGGTAGCAATCAGCCCCAGCATTTT. Translating it yields CASSRLSGGGGSNQPQHF.

The chain employs TRBV10-3 and TRBJ2-7; TRBD2 matches 8 bases. The CDR3 extends over 14 amino acids. With 11 bases clipped from V and 8 bases from J, the junction kept 17 bases outside the gene matches. The germline gives CDR1 ENHRY, CDR2 SYGVKD. This chain's CDR3 is CAAAETAGAVKQYF. The CDR3 bases are TGTGCCGCAGCGGAGACAGCGGGGGCGGTTAAGCAGTACTTC.

The chain recombines TRBV29-1 with TRBJ2-2; tentative D call: TRBD2 (5 bases). The germline V and J ends were trimmed by 6 bases and 4 bases, with 18 bases remaining between them. From germline, CDR1 is SQVTM and CDR2 ANQGSEA. This CDR3 contains 15 residues. The CDR3 DNA follows: TGCAGCGTCACAGTGGCTAGCCGTATCACCGGGGAGCTGTTTTTT. It specifies CSVTVASRITGELFF.

This clone was observed a handful of times. V usage is TRBV6-5 and J usage is TRBJ1-2, with D possibly matching TRBD1 (6 bases). The V end lost 2 bases, the J end lost 2 bases, and 12 bases lay between the germline ends. Germline assignment: CDR1 MNHEY and CDR2 SVGAGI. This CDR3 is built from 15 residues. CDR3 amino acids: CASSYRGNANYGYTF. The DNA of the CDR3 is TGTGCCAGCAGTTACAGGGGGAATGCCAACTATGGCTACACCTTC.

This chain links TRBV9 with TRBJ2-5; D possibly corresponds to TRBD1 (6 bases). This CDR3 contains 14 residues. Germline lookup yields CDR1 SGDLS and CDR2 YYNGEE. Between the trimmed V and J ends, which lost 4 bases and 2 bases, there was a span of 12 bases. CDR3 nucleotide sequence: TGTGCCAGCAGCAAGGACAGTCAGCAAGAGACCCAGTACTTC. It encodes CASSKDSQQETQYF.

This rearrangement joins TRBV19 to TRBJ1-5, with D perhaps matching TRBD1 (5 bases). The CDR3 loop spans 13 amino acids. The germline CDR1 and CDR2 sequences are LNHDA and SQIVND (reference sequence). V shed 5 bases and J shed 3 bases, with 8 bases lying between them. CDR3 residues: CASSPRVNQPQHF. The DNA of the CDR3 is TGTGCCAGTAGTCCCAGGGTCAATCAGCCCCAGCATTTT. Drawing the rest from reference TRBV19 and TRBJ1-5, the complete variable domain is DGGITQSPKYLFRKEGQNVTLSCEQNLNHDAMYWYRQDPGQGLRLIYYSQIVNDFQKGDIAEGYSVSREKKESFPLTVTSAQKNPTAFYLCASSPRVNQPQHFGDGTRLSIL.